Below are 6 T cell receptor beta chains sequenced from a single sample in a study of Graves' ophthalmopathy and Graves' hyperthyroidism. Amplified material comprised TCR beta CDR3 regions derived from RNA transcripts. HTBI primers were used in a first-round RT-PCR, which preceded a second-round multiplex PCR. TCRdb processed the multiplex PCR reads anew with MiXCR; each CDR3 protein has one entry. The table records roughly 350,000 distinct CDR3 sequences, about 18% of them present only once. Input material: peripheral blood. The receptors come from an adult woman with stable Graves' hyperthyroidism.

This clonotype was observed many times. The chain uses TRBV28 and TRBJ2-5, with D unclear. The CDR3 sequence is 13 residues long. CDR1 MDHEN and CDR2 SYDVKM come from the germline V gene. V lost 0 bases, J lost 2 bases, and 4 bases lay in between. Here the CDR3 reads CASSLWQQETQYF. The CDR3 DNA reads as TGTGCCAGCAGTTTATGGCAGCAAGAGACCCAGTACTTC.

This clonotype was recorded at least ten times. The chain uses TRBV12-3 or TRBV12-4 and TRBJ1-5; a possible D gene is TRBD1 (5 bases). Trimming stripped 7 bases from V and 0 bases from J, with 10 bases between. The CDR3 is made up of 14 amino acids. The CDR3 is CASTKGNSNQPQHF. The CDR3 nucleotides are TGTGCCAGCACGAAGGGGAATAGCAATCAGCCCCAGCATTTT.

This clonotype has a count of ten or more. The rearrangement uses TRBV28 and TRBJ2-7; 11 nucleotides align to TRBD1. Germline loops: CDR1 MDHEN, CDR2 SYDVKM. This CDR3 has 16 residues. The V segment lost 5 bases and the J segment 6 bases; nucleotides outside the gene matches: 12. CDR3: CASSISSPGQGVEQYF. The CDR3 DNA is TGTGCCAGCAGTATCTCATCCCCGGGACAGGGGGTCGAGCAGTACTTC.

This clonotype occurred many times. J is TRBJ1-6 and V is TRBV29-1; TRBD1 aligns across 8 bases. The CDR3 extends over 14 amino acids. After removal of 1 base from V and 10 bases from J, the junction contained 6 bases not matched to a gene. CDR1 SQVTM and CDR2 ANQGSEA come from the germline V gene. The CDR3 is CSVEAGRGRSPLHF. CDR3 nucleotide sequence: TGCAGCGTTGAAGCGGGCAGGGGGCGATCACCCCTCCACTTT. Based on the CDR3 plus reference TRBV29-1 and TRBJ1-6, the full variable domain is SAVISQKPSRDICQRGTSLTIQCQVDSQVTMMFWYRQQPGQSLTLIATANQGSEATYESGFVIDKFPISRPNLTFSTLTVSNMSPEDSSIYLCSVEAGRGRSPLHFGNGTRLTVT.

The chain couples TRBV12-3 or TRBV12-4 to TRBJ1-5, with 10 bases matching TRBD1. J gave up 6 bases and V 7 bases, and 3 bases lay outside the gene matches. The CDR3 covers 13 residues. DNA of the CDR3: TGTGCCAGCACGGGACAGGGGACTCAGCCCCAGCATTTT. As protein: CASTGQGTQPQHF.

This clonotype was observed many times. The rearrangement uses TRBV15 and TRBJ2-5, with 11 bases aligning to TRBD1. Germline trimming cut 3 bases from V and 5 bases from J; bases unmatched to any gene: 5. CDR3 length equals 15 residues. Germline values: CDR1 LNHNV, CDR2 YYDKDF (reference sequence). CDR3 sequence: CATSRGQGGVETQYF. In DNA form, the CDR3 reads TGTGCCACCAGCAGGGGACAGGGGGGGGTGGAGACCCAGTACTTC.